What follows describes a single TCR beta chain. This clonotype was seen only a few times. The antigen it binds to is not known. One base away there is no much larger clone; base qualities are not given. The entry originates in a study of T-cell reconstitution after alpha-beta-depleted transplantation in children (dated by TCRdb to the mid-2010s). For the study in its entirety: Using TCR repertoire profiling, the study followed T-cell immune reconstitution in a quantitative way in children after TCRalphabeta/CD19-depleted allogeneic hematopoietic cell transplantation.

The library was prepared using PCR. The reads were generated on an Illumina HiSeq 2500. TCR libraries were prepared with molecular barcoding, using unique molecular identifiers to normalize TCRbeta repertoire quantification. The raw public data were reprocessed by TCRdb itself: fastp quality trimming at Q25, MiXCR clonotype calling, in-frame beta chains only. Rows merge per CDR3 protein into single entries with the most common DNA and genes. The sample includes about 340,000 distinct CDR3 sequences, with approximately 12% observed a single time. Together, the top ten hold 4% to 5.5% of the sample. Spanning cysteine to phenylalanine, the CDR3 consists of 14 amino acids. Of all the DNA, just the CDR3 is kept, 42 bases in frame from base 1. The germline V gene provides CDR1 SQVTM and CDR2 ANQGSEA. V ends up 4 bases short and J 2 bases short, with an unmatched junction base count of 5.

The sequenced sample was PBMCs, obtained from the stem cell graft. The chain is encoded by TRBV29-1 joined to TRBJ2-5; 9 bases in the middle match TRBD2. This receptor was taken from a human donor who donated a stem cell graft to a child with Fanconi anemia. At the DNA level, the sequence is TGCAGCGTTGGGGTTAGCGGGGGTCAAGAGACCCAGTACTTC. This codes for CSVGVSGGQETQYF. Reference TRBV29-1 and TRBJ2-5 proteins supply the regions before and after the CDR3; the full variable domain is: SAVISQKPSRDICQRGTSLTIQCQVDSQVTMMFWYRQQPGQSLTLIATANQGSEATYESGFVIDKFPISRPNLTFSTLTVSNMSPEDSSIYLCSVGVSGGQETQYFGPGTRLLVL.